The rows below give T cell receptor beta chains drawn from one sample of a study of blood T cell repertoires in COVID-19. The assay was immunoSEQ multiplex PCR, and TCRdb's table has in-frame clones only and misses some. The data show over 85,000 clones, roughly 83% seen once. Sequencing input: peripheral blood. Receptor source: a human donor in a cohort sampled during active COVID-19. The CDR3 runs from the conserved cysteine through the conserved F or W. Fields, in order: clone size, V gene, D gene, J gene, CDR3 protein, CDR3 DNA. The D gene is left open where the match is weak. A row's size may be missing; if present it is once, few, many or a size class.

NA	TRBV9	TRBD1	TRBJ1-4	CASSLGTGNEKLFF	TGTGCCAGCAGCCTAGGGACAGGGAATGAAAAACTGTTTTTT
few	TRBV7-9	TRBD2	TRBJ2-1	CASSLGGQTGTSGYNEQFF	TGTGCCAGCAGCTTAGGGGGACAGACCGGGACTAGCGGATACAATGAGCAGTTCTTC
NA	TRBV11-3	NA	TRBJ2-4	CASSLGGENIQYF	TGTGCCAGCAGCTTAGGGGGGGAAAACATTCAGTACTTC
NA	TRBV12-3/TRBV12-4	NA	TRBJ2-7	CASSLESAYEQYF	TGTGCCAGTTCGTTAGAATCAGCGTACGAGCAGTACTTC
NA	TRBV18	TRBD1	TRBJ1-4	CASSDPGQPNEKLFF	TGTGCCAGCTCAGATCCGGGACAGCCTAATGAAAAACTGTTTTTT
NA	TRBV7-2	TRBD1	TRBJ2-1	CASSLDRGEFNEQFF	TGTGCCAGCAGCTTAGACAGGGGAGAATTCAATGAGCAGTTCTTC
NA	TRBV9	NA	TRBJ2-3	CASSADSYGDTQYF	TGTGCCAGCAGCGCCGACTCCTACGGGGATACGCAGTATTTT
NA	TRBV4-3	TRBD1	TRBJ1-1	CASSQRLGTAWGTEAFF	TGCGCCAGCAGCCAACGATTGGGGACAGCCTGGGGCACTGAAGCTTTCTTT
NA	TRBV18	TRBD1	TRBJ2-7	CASSPYRQGSYEQYF	TGTGCCAGCTCACCGTACAGACAGGGCTCCTACGAGCAGTACTTC
NA	TRBV28	NA	TRBJ1-1	CASSLNRLGLNTEAFF	TGTGCCAGCAGTCTAAACAGGCTTGGATTGAACACTGAAGCTTTCTTT
NA	TRBV7-2	TRBD1	TRBJ2-4	CASSLRTGLAKNIQYF	TGTGCCAGCAGCTTAAGGACAGGCCTAGCCAAAAACATTCAGTACTTC
NA	TRBV28	NA	TRBJ2-7	CASRNAGAEGQLEQYF	TGTGCCAGCAGAAACGCGGGCGCCGAAGGGCAGCTCGAGCAGTACTTC
NA	TRBV6-1	TRBD1	TRBJ2-7	CASSEPGTEEQYF	TGTGCCAGCAGTGAGCCCGGGACAGAAGAGCAGTACTTC
NA	TRBV2	TRBD2	TRBJ2-1	CASRKNPLGLAAFSEQFF	TGTGCCAGCAGGAAGAATCCCCTGGGACTAGCGGCTTTCAGTGAGCAGTTCTTC
NA	TRBV20-1	NA	TRBJ1-1	CSALLAGKAFF	TGCAGTGCCCTTTTGGCGGGTAAAGCTTTCTTT
NA	TRBV5-4	NA	TRBJ1-1	CASSLPGGNTEAFF	TGTGCCAGCAGCTTGCCAGGTGGGAACACTGAAGCTTTCTTT
NA	TRBV3-1/TRBV3-2	NA	TRBJ2-5	CASSPSRETQYF	TGTGCCAGCAGCCCGAGCCGCGAGACCCAGTACTTC
NA	TRBV21-1	NA	TRBJ2-7	CASSKIASDEQYF	TGTGCCAGCAGCAAGATCGCTTCGGACGAGCAGTACTTC
NA	TRBV9	NA	TRBJ2-1	CASSVGGTYNNEQFF	TGTGCCAGCAGCGTAGGGGGGACTTACAACAATGAGCAGTTCTTC
NA	TRBV21-1	NA	TRBJ2-7	CASSKKGQTSGREYEQYF	TGTGCCAGCAGCAAAAAGGGACAGACTAGCGGGAGGGAATACGAGCAGTACTTC
NA	TRBV12-3/TRBV12-4	NA	TRBJ2-5	CASSDDTQETQYF	TGTGCCAGCAGTGATGACACCCAAGAGACCCAGTACTTC
NA	TRBV3-1/TRBV3-2	NA	TRBJ2-5	CASSPGRGAIGETQYF	TGTGCCAGCAGCCCCGGTCGTGGGGCCATTGGGGAGACCCAGTACTTC
NA	TRBV29-1	NA	TRBJ2-3	CSVEGRTTDTQYF	TGCAGCGTTGAGGGCCGTACCACGGATACGCAGTATTTT
few	TRBV10-3	TRBD1	TRBJ1-1	CAISESGQVNTEAFF	TGTGCCATCAGTGAGTCCGGACAGGTGAACACTGAAGCTTTCTTT
NA	TRBV25-1	TRBD2	TRBJ2-7	CASSDAGLVGNEQYF	TGTGCCAGCAGTGATGCGGGACTAGTAGGTAACGAGCAGTACTTC
NA	TRBV28	NA	TRBJ1-1	CASSQRFYAEAFF	TGTGCCAGCAGCCAGAGGTTTTACGCTGAAGCTTTCTTT
NA	TRBV5-6	TRBD1	TRBJ1-4	CASSLGSDRGFEKLFF	TGTGCCAGCAGCTTGGGATCGGACAGGGGGTTTGAAAAACTGTTTTTT
NA	TRBV6-1	NA	TRBJ1-2	CASSEDRAEPYTF	TGTGCCAGCAGTGAAGACAGGGCCGAGCCCTACACCTTC
once	TRBV12-3/TRBV12-4	TRBD2	TRBJ2-5	CASSLSGRADF	TGTGCCAGCAGTCTTAGCGGGAGGGCCGACTTC
few	TRBV27	TRBD1	TRBJ1-1	CASSLAHRTGLFSTEAFF	TGTGCCAGCAGTTTAGCCCACCGGACAGGGCTCTTTAGCACTGAAGCTTTCTTT
NA	TRBV28	TRBD2	TRBJ2-1	CASSFGLADTKQFF	TGTGCCAGCAGTTTCGGACTAGCGGATACGAAGCAGTTCTTC
NA	TRBV6-5	NA	TRBJ2-7	CASREDSNSYEQYF	TGTGCCAGCAGAGAGGACAGTAACTCCTACGAGCAGTACTTC
once	TRBV6-5	NA	TRBJ1-5	CASIATLPHQPQHF	TGTGCCAGCATCGCGACATTGCCCCATCAGCCCCAGCATTTT
once	TRBV23-1	NA	TRBJ2-1	CASSPQGSAGDNEQFF	TGCGCCAGCAGTCCTCAGGGCTCCGCTGGAGACAATGAGCAGTTCTTC
NA	TRBV11-2	TRBD1	TRBJ2-7	CASSLLSGQGYEQYF	TGTGCCAGCAGCTTACTCTCGGGACAGGGCTACGAGCAGTACTTC